This is a list of T cell receptor beta chains from one sample in a study of early T cells in non-severe SARS-CoV-2 infection. TCRdb used MiXCR to reprocess the 5' RACE reads, holding one entry per CDR3 protein. The sample lists tens of thousands of distinct CDR3 sequences; roughly 4.1% were seen once. Sequencing input: whole blood. Receptors originate from an adult who was a healthcare worker with PCR-confirmed SARS-CoV-2 infection or an uninfected control (not recorded which). CDR3s include the opening cysteine and the closing phenylalanine or tryptophan.

>TRBV5-5|TRBJ2-1
CASSPLRGRHEQFF
>TRBV3-1|TRBJ2-1
CASSPLGGGLAEQFF
>TRBV7-9|TRBJ2-3
CASSSTGSTDTQYF
>TRBV7-2|TRBJ1-6
CASSLSYEQTLHF
>TRBV7-9|TRBJ2-3
CASSFPPVAETGGPDTQYF
>TRBV4-1|TRBJ1-4
CASSQVSGGDEKLFF
>TRBV7-2|TRBJ2-7
CASSPGLGQYF
>TRBV28|TRBJ2-7
CASRRGQGLPPEQYF
>TRBV7-3|TRBJ1-1
CASSLGGVLAEAFF
>TRBV28|TRBJ1-1
CASSSRGNLWSTEAFF
>TRBV28|TRBJ1-2
CASSSPPLSDRDGSYGYTF
>TRBV25-1|TRBJ2-7
CASSELNEQYF
>TRBV19|TRBJ2-1
CASRLGPAQSEHRFF
>TRBV20-1|TRBJ2-7
CSARDNSAGTPEQYF
>TRBV19|TRBJ1-5
CASSMRRQSNQPQHF
>TRBV24-1|TRBJ2-1
CATSEPASASYNEQFF
>TRBV12-3/TRBV12-4|TRBJ2-5
CASSDRFTQETQYF
>TRBV12-3/TRBV12-4|TRBJ2-4
CASRATVDIQYF
>TRBV24-1|TRBJ2-2
CATSDFRSTGELFF
>TRBV12-3/TRBV12-4|TRBJ2-2
CASSLGQPNTGELFF
>TRBV6-2/TRBV6-3|TRBJ2-2
CASSRTGNTGELFF
>TRBV27|TRBJ2-7
CASSLTSGIYEQYF
>TRBV2|TRBJ1-2
CASSEASENGYTF
>TRBV19|TRBJ1-5
CASSADRSRQPQHF
>TRBV20-1|TRBJ2-7
CSAGDSTSYEQYF